One sample yielded the 8 T cell receptor beta chains listed below, sequenced in a study of technical replicates of blood from a handful of donors. Data came from immunoSEQ multiplex PCR; TCRdb stores just in-frame clones and leaves some out. Among about 75,000 clones listed, around 97% were seen once. The sample taken for sequencing was T cells isolated from PBMCs. These receptors were collected from a human donor in good health.

The rearrangement links TRBV9 to TRBJ2-1; 8 bases match TRBD2. The CDR3 is made up of 15 amino acids. Germline V CDR1 and CDR2: SGDLS, YYNGEE. The V segment lost 0 bases and the J segment 7 bases; nucleotides outside the gene matches: 6. CDR3 residues: CASSVDLAGLNEQFF. Here the CDR3 DNA reads TGTGCCAGCAGCGTAGATCTAGCGGGTCTAAATGAGCAGTTCTTC.

The chain couples TRBV5-4 to TRBJ2-5; D possibly corresponds to TRBD2 (5 bases). This CDR3 has 15 residues. Between the trimmed V and J ends, which lost 0 bases and 5 bases, there was a span of 14 bases. CDR1 and CDR2 (germline): SGHNT, YYREEE (reference sequence). As DNA, the CDR3 is TGTGCCAGCAGCTTGGCACTAGAGTATGCTGAGACCCAGTACTTC. It translates to CASSLALEYAETQYF.

This clone showed up just once. The chain combines TRBV29-1 with TRBJ1-2; 9 bases line up with TRBD1. Germline lookup yields CDR1 SQVTM and CDR2 ANQGSEA. Trimming at V came to 5 bases and at J to 4 bases, leaving 8 bases not matched to a gene. There are 14 residues in the CDR3. CDR3 loop: CSVLGTGHVYGYTF. The CDR3 DNA reads TGCAGCGTTCTTGGGACAGGGCACGTCTATGGCTACACCTTC.

The chain is built from TRBV6-1 and TRBJ1-2; D is unclear. V lost 2 bases and J 4 bases, leaving 11 bases between the germline ends. This CDR3 has 14 amino acids. Germline V lookup: CDR1 MNHNS, CDR2 SASEGT. CDR3 region: CASSETARVYGYTF. Written as DNA, the CDR3 is TGTGCCAGCAGTGAAACTGCCCGAGTCTATGGCTACACCTTC.

This sequence joins TRBV6-5 and TRBJ2-2, with D possibly TRBD1 on 5 matching bases. This CDR3 has 12 amino acids. Germline V gene sequence: CDR1 MNHEY, CDR2 SVGAGI. The germline V and J ends were trimmed by 7 bases and 7 bases, with 10 bases remaining between them. The CDR3 sequence is CASKRGHGELFF. In DNA, the CDR3 is TGTGCCAGCAAAAGGGGCCACGGGGAGCTGTTTTTT.

The count of this clone is one. The chain recombines TRBV5-1 with TRBJ2-1; 7 bases are shared with TRBD2. Germline V gives CDR1 SGHRS, CDR2 YFSETQ. The ends lost 6 bases at V and 8 bases at J; junction bases unmatched: 14. CDR3 length: 15 residues. The CDR3 coding sequence is TGCGCCAGCAAGGGTGGGCGGGAGTCTAACTATGAGCAGTTCTTC. Translating it yields CASKGGRESNYEQFF.

The gene calls are TRBV25-1 and TRBJ2-3; no firm D call. This CDR3 has 13 residues. V was cut by 5 bases and J by 1 base, with 7 bases left in between. Germline values: CDR1 MGHDK, CDR2 SYGVNS. The CDR3 coding sequence is TGTGCCAGCAGTCTTCAGGGCACAGATACGCAGTATTTT. It specifies CASSLQGTDTQYF.

This chain uses TRBV19 with TRBJ2-3; the D is unclear. Per the germline V gene, CDR1 is LNHDA and CDR2 is SQIVND (reference sequence). This CDR3 region has 14 residues. V was shortened by 3 bases and J by 0 bases, with 7 bases between the two germline ends. CDR3 in amino acids: CASSMASSTDTQYF. The CDR3 DNA is TGTGCCAGTAGTATGGCTTCTAGCACAGATACGCAGTATTTT.